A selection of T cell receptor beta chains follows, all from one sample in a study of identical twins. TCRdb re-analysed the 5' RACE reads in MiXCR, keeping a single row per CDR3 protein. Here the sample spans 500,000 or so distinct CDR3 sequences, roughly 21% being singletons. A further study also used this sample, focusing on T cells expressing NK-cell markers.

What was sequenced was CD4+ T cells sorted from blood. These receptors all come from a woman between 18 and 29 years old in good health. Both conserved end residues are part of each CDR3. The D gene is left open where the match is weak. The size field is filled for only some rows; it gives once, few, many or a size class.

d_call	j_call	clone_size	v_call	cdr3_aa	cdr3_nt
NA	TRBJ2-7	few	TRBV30	CAWGGRAQYF	TGTGCCTGGGGAGGCAGGGCCCAGTACTTC
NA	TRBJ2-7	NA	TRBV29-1	CSVAGLNTYEQYF	TGCAGCGTTGCAGGGTTGAATACCTACGAGCAGTACTTC
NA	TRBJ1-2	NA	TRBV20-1	CSARELSFVYGYTF	TGCAGTGCTAGAGAATTAAGTTTTGTCTATGGCTACACCTTC
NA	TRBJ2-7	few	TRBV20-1	CSVSGYEQYF	TGCAGTGTGAGCGGGTACGAGCAGTACTTC
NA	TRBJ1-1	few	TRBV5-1	CASSSPGVSNTEAFF	TGCGCCAGCAGCAGCCCAGGGGTTTCGAACACTGAAGCTTTCTTT
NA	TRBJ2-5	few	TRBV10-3	CAISDKGTQGETQYF	TGTGCCATCAGTGATAAGGGGACACAAGGGGAGACCCAGTACTTC
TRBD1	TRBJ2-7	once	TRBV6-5	CASSYQTGTGGEQYF	TGTGCCAGCAGTTACCAGACCGGGACAGGGGGAGAGCAGTACTTC
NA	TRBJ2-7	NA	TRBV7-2	CASSLLGQYYEQYF	TGTGCCAGCAGCTTACTCGGACAGTACTACGAGCAGTACTTC
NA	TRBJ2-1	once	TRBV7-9	CASSLMGGNEQFF	TGTGCCAGCAGCTTAATGGGGGGCAATGAGCAGTTCTTC
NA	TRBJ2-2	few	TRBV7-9	CASSLKARGAGELFF	TGTGCCAGCAGCTTAAAGGCCCGTGGAGCCGGGGAGCTGTTTTTT
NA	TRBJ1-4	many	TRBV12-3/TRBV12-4	CASSRRAGANEKLFF	TGTGCCAGCAGTCGTCGGGCGGGGGCTAATGAAAAACTGTTTTTT
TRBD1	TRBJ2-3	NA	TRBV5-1	CASSGRQGPSTDTQYF	TGCGCCAGCAGCGGACGACAGGGACCGAGCACAGATACGCAGTATTTT
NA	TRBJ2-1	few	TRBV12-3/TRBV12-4	CASTARGTEQFF	TGTGCCAGCACCGCACGGGGAACTGAGCAGTTCTTC
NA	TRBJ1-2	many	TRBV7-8	CASSLGLASLYGYTF	TGTGCCAGCAGCTTAGGGCTGGCTAGTCTCTATGGCTACACCTTC
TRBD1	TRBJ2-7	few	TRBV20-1	CSADSPPGQGYEQYF	TGCAGTGCCGATTCACCCCCGGGACAGGGTTACGAGCAGTACTTC
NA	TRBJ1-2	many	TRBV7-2	CASSLQGNYGYTF	TGTGCCAGCAGCTTACAGGGAAACTATGGCTACACCTTC
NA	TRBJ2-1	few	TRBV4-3	CASSQDSAEQFF	TGCGCCAGCAGCCAAGATTCGGCTGAGCAGTTCTTC
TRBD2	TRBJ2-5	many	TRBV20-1	CSARRLAGEETQYF	TGCAGTGCCAGACGACTAGCGGGAGAAGAGACCCAGTACTTC
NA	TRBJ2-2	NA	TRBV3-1	CASSQREAGELFF	TGTGCCAGCAGCCAACGTGAGGCCGGGGAGCTGTTTTTT
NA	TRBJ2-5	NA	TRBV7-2	CASSFRRQGETQYF	TGTGCCAGCAGCTTTAGAAGGCAGGGGGAGACCCAGTACTTC
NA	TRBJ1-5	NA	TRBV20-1	CSAPRGGYSNQPQHF	TGCAGTGCTCCCCGGGGGGGATATAGCAATCAGCCCCAGCATTTT
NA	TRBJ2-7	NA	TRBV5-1	CASSLDGRYEQYF	TGCGCCAGCAGCTTGGACGGACGCTACGAGCAGTACTTC
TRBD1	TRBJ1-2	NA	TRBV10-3	CAISAGQGSYGYTF	TGTGCCATCAGTGCTGGACAGGGGTCATATGGCTACACCTTC
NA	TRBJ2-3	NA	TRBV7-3	CASSPQTSTDTQYF	TGTGCCAGCAGCCCACAGACTAGCACAGATACGCAGTATTTT
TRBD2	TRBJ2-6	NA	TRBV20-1	CSATGTSGSSGANVLTF	TGCAGTGCCACCGGGACTAGCGGTTCCTCTGGGGCCAACGTCCTGACTTTC
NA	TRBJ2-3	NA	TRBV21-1	CACPGSFPTDTQYF	TGTGCCTGCCCAGGGTCCTTCCCGACAGATACGCAGTATTTT
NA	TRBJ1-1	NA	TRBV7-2	CASSPRTVGHTEAFF	TGTGCCAGCAGCCCCAGAACCGTGGGCCACACTGAAGCTTTCTTT
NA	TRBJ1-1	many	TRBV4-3	CASSPFSSENTEAFF	TGCGCCAGCAGCCCGTTCAGTAGCGAAAACACTGAAGCTTTCTTT
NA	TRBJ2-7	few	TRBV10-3	CAISDPRQSPYEQYF	TGTGCCATCAGCGACCCGCGGCAGTCACCCTACGAGCAGTACTTC
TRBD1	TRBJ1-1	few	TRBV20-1	CSANRQGAFPNTEAFF	TGCAGTGCAAACCGACAGGGGGCCTTCCCGAACACTGAAGCTTTCTTT
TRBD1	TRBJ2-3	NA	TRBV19	CASSIGTGTGGGTQYF	TGTGCCAGTAGTATAGGGACCGGGACAGGAGGTGGAACGCAGTATTTT
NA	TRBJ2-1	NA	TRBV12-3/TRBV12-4	CASSLKSTMEQFF	TGTGCCAGCAGTTTAAAGAGCACTATGGAGCAGTTCTTC
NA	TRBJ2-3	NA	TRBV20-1	CSASRGAPADTQYF	TGCAGTGCTAGTCGGGGGGCCCCCGCAGATACGCAGTATTTT
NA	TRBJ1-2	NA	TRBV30	CAWSRAGPPGGYTF	TGTGCCTGGAGCCGTGCCGGGCCCCCGGGGGGCTACACCTTC
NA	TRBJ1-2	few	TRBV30	CAWSLSYGYTF	TGTGCCTGGAGTCTCAGCTATGGCTACACCTTC
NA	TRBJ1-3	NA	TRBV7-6	CASSPRAGNTIYF	TGTGCCAGCAGCCCTCGAGCCGGAAACACCATATATTTT
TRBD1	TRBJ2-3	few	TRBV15	CATSSGSFRQGRTDTQYF	TGTGCCACCAGCAGCGGCTCGTTCCGACAGGGTCGCACAGATACGCAGTATTTT
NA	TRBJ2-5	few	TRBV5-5	CASSLATPETQYF	TGTGCCAGCAGCTTGGCTACCCCAGAGACCCAGTACTTC
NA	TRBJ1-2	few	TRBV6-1	CASWLGPPYGYTF	TGTGCCAGCTGGTTGGGACCGCCCTATGGCTACACCTTC
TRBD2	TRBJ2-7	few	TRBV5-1	CASSQQAGPGYEQYF	TGCGCCAGCAGCCAACAAGCGGGACCCGGGTACGAGCAGTACTTC
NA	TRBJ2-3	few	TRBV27	CASSLSSGAFPTDTQYF	TGTGCCAGCAGTTTATCCTCAGGGGCTTTCCCCACAGATACGCAGTATTTT
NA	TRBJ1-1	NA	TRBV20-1	CSARDGRPEAFF	TGCAGTGCTAGAGACGGGAGGCCTGAAGCTTTCTTT
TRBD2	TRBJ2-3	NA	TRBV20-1	CSARTAGGDTQYF	TGCAGTGCTAGAACAGCGGGAGGGGATACGCAGTATTTT
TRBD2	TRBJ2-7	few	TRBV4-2	CASSQDLGLAGVAYEQYF	TGTGCCAGCAGCCAAGATCTGGGGCTAGCGGGAGTAGCGTACGAGCAGTACTTC
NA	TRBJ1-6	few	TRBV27	CASSSRTVGNSPLHF	TGTGCCAGCAGTTCTCGGACAGTCGGTAATTCACCCCTCCACTTT
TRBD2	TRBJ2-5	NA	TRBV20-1	CSAAGGGTQETQYF	TGCAGTGCTGCAGGCGGGGGGACTCAAGAGACCCAGTACTTC
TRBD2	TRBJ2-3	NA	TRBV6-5	CASSYSTTSLVAGKDTQYF	TGTGCCAGCAGTTACTCTACTACCAGTCTAGTAGCGGGAAAGGATACGCAGTATTTT
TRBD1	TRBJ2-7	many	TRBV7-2	CASWTGVNEQYF	TGTGCCTCTTGGACAGGGGTGAACGAGCAGTACTTC
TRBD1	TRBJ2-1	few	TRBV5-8	CASRPWEGTGDNNEQFF	TGTGCCAGCAGGCCTTGGGAGGGGACAGGGGATAACAATGAGCAGTTCTTC
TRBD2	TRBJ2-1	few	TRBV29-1	CSVVGLAGEEQFF	TGCAGCGTTGTGGGACTAGCGGGGGAAGAGCAGTTCTTC
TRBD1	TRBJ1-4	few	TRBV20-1	CSAPWTGREKLFF	TGCAGTGCTCCTTGGACAGGGAGGGAAAAACTGTTTTTT
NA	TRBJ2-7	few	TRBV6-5	CASSYGGYAEQYF	TGTGCCAGCAGTTACGGGGGTTATGCCGAGCAGTACTTC